The entry below describes one T cell receptor (beta chain). This clone was picked up one time. The clone's antigen remains unknown. No base quality values were provided; no much bigger clone lies one nucleotide off. The data are from a study of T cell responses to AZD1222 COVID-19 vaccine (dated by TCRdb to about 2021). Notes on the research overall: AZD1222 recipients given second doses at about 4 weeks or at about 12 weeks were pooled, since spike-specific TCR depth and breadth were not found to differ between the two schedules. TCR sequencing was performed for 230 to 250 trial participants, of whom around 200 were given two doses of AZD1222 and about 25 were given two doses of MenACWY control vaccine. Trial participants were enrolled into age subgroups of 18-55, 56-69 and 70-plus years, which contained roughly 150, 30 and 60 TCR-sequenced participants, respectively.

The time point label, read with the paper, signifies: baseline before first vaccination. Samples from vaccinated people were obtained from the UK trials COV001 and COV002, which included a single-blind randomized controlled phase 2/3 trial of AZD1222 (ChAdOx1 nCoV-19) in healthy adults. For TCRbeta chain sequencing, PBMC samples from trial participants were taken at day 0 and at day 28 after the second dose. What the authors observed across the whole study: Participants were mostly white British and included more females than males, and it was suggested by the authors that clonal diversity may have been underestimated. Spike-specific TCR breadth and depth rose significantly after two AZD1222 doses compared with day 0 and with MenACWY recipients. In the small 56-69-year group, the increase in depth fell short of significance, most likely because of low power. Conclusions about previously exposed vaccinees are limited because only a handful of AZD1222 recipients were SARS-CoV-2 seropositive at baseline. Nearly half of unique spike-specific TCRs reportedly recognized epitopes outside regions mutated in the B.1.351 and B.1.1.7 variants. Because no day 14 peak-response samples were available, repertoires were characterized only after the peak T cell response. CD4 TCRs associated with the vaccine covered the entire spike protein, and the dominant responses were in regions 160-218 and 743-854.

The CDR3 regions of human TCRbeta chains were analyzed by immunosequencing. The paper's data handling went like this. TCRs in the repertoires were compared against a reference library of SARS-CoV-2-specific TCRs that had been generated with the MIRA antigen-specificity platform. Breadth was defined as the fraction of unique TCRs that were SARS-CoV-2-associated. Depth was defined as the fraction of total T cells that were SARS-CoV-2-associated. Using the MIRA data, each spike-specific TCR was assigned both to the spike region to which the TCR was reactive and to a CD4 or CD8 class. Log10-transformed breadth and depth values were compared by one-way ANOVA with Sidak's multiple comparisons tests. This immuneACCESS table, as held by TCRdb, lists in-frame sequences with V and J called but not all clones. Of the missing ones, under half trace to an unresolved V gene in checked studies; the others have no known cause. V, J and clone size reflect that table, while D and trimming were determined from the DNA. The sample yields 150,000 to 200,000 clones; 80% to 95% were counted once. The ten largest clonotypes hold around 2.3% of the sample.

Between the V and J ends, shortened by 3 bases and 2 bases respectively, the junction contains 4 bases. The germline V gene (reference sequence) sets CDR1 to GTSNPN and CDR2 to SVGIG. From the cysteine up to the phenylalanine, the CDR3 has a length of 12 residues. Of all the DNA, just the CDR3 is kept, 36 bases in frame from base 1. The chain joins TRBV30 to TRBJ1-4, with an unclear D gene assignment. This clonotype originated in an adult in good health. This specimen was peripheral blood, taken on day 0 of AZD1222 vaccination. The DNA reads TGTGCCTGGAGGCGGACTAATGAAAAACTGTTTTTT. The encoded protein is CAWRRTNEKLFF.